Included here is one T cell receptor beta chain sequence, with context. This entry belongs to a study of PD-1 blockade in mismatch repair-deficient tumors. This CDR3 is built from 15 residues. Germline V lookup: CDR1 SGHRS, CDR2 YFSETQ. Trimming removed 4 bases at V and 1 base at J, with 11 bases between. A few pembrolizumab responders had their TCRs sequenced. Generated by immunoSEQ multiplex PCR, the TCRdb table keeps only in-frame clones and is missing some. Altogether more than 85,000 clones are present, over 75% being singletons, with the ten largest covering approximately 6.5%. This sequence originates from an adult with mismatch repair-deficient cancer. The J gene is TRBJ2-2, the V gene TRBV5-1; D is perhaps TRBD2 (6 bases). The sequencing here drew on peripheral blood, taken about 36 weeks after starting pembrolizumab. The CDR3 reads CASSKGEVNTGELFF. CDR3 coding DNA: TGCGCCAGCAGCAAAGGGGAGGTGAACACCGGGGAGCTGTTTTTT.